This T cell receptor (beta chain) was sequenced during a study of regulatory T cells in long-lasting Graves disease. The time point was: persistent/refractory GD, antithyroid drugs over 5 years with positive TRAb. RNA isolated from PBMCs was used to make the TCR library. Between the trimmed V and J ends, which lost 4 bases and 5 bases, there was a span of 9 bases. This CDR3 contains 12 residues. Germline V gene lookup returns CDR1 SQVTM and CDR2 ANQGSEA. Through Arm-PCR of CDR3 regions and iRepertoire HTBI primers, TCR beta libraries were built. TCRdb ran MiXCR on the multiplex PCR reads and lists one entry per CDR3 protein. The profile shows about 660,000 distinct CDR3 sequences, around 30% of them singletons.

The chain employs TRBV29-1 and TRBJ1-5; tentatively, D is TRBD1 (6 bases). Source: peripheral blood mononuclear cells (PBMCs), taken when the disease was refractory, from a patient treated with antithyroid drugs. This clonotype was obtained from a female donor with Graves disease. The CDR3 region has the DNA TGCAGCGTTGGCCACAGGGATCAGCCCCAGCATTTT. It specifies CSVGHRDQPQHF.